This TCR beta chain was documented in a study of CD8+CD57+ T cells in acquired aplastic anemia listed by TCRdb under 2018. For the study in its entirety: DNA extracted from sorted CD4+ and CD8+ cells had a mean of approximately 3.5 ug, with a range of about 0.18 to 27.4 ug. CD8+CD57+ expansion was defined as frequency above the mean frequency observed in healthy subjects.

CDR1 KGHDR and CDR2 SFDVKD were looked up in the germline V gene. A distance of 12 bases separates the germline ends of V and J, which lose 9 bases and 5 bases respectively. From cysteine to phenylalanine, the CDR3 is 12 amino acids long. The CDR3 DNA has 36 bases and is translated from base 1. On this clonotype: Its binding antigen is unknown. Per-nucleotide qualities are absent, and no much larger clonotype sits a single base away.

Overall results and qualifications from the work: Between patients and healthy controls, no significant difference in CD8+ Simpson's diversity was found (P=0.060). Although 25 to 30 CD8+ CDR3 sequences were shared by patients and controls, these sequences appeared highly expressed in patients and within the immunodominant clones of patients.

Expansion of CD8+CD57+ cells had been shown by flow cytometry in the patients chosen for sequencing. All patients had severe acquired aplastic anemia diagnosed by International Study of Aplastic Anemia and Agranulocytosis and Camitta criteria. At the time blood was sampled, none of the patients had received any therapy. In this study, sorted CD4+ and CD8+ T cells from the blood of healthy subjects and of severe aplastic anemia patients had their TCR repertoires deep-sequenced. In the USA, patient enrollment took place under clinicaltrials.gov protocols 00001620, 01623167, 00001397, 00071045, 00081523 and 00961064. Ficoll-Paque density gradient centrifugation was used to isolate peripheral blood mononuclear cells. Before DNA was extracted, CD4+ and CD8+ T cells were sorted using either FACS or magnetic beads. Genomic DNA served as template for TCR beta VDJ combination and CDR3 sequence profiling. An Illumina HiSeq 2000 was the platform used for TCR repertoire sequencing. The authors' analysis ran thus. Repertoire assessment relied on Simpson's diversity index, CDR3 size and DJ length profiles, and TRBV/TRBJ rearrangement plots. The immunodominant clone was defined as the most abundant DNA sequence in deep sequencing data. CDR3 amino acid sequences were screened for sharing across subjects and compared with published repertoires and the VDJdb database. The raw public data were reprocessed by TCRdb itself: fastp quality trimming at Q25, MiXCR clonotype calling, in-frame beta chains only. One record per CDR3 amino acid sequence lists the most common genes and DNA. For this entry, the V and J calls and clone size follow TCRdb and not the study's own pipeline. Within this sample are 89,000 or so distinct CDR3 sequences, with around 62% of them counted one time only. 65% of the sample rests with the top ten.

The rearrangement combines TRBV24-1 with TRBJ2-5; the D gene cannot be resolved beyond TRBD1 or TRBD2, each matching 5 bases. Input material: sorted CD4+, CD8+, or CD8+CD57+ T cells (not recorded which) from PBMCs. This receptor was obtained from a human donor with aplastic anemia. The DNA reads as follows: TGTGCCACCGTGGTTCGGGGCGAGACCCAGTACTTC. Translated, this gives CATVVRGETQYF.